A selection of T cell receptor beta chains follows, all from one sample in a study of blood T cells in healthy people across ages. From the 5' RACE reads, TCRdb called clonotypes with MiXCR, one entry per CDR3 protein. Of 500,000 to 700,000 distinct CDR3 sequences listed, about 30% are singletons. The sample comprised blood. These receptor sequences come from a woman of 80 years or more in good health. Each CDR3 is given with its conserved first and last residue. The D gene is left open where the match is weak. Size is stated for part of the rows, as once, few or many counts, or as a class when the clone is expanded.

clone_size	v_call	j_call	d_call	cdr3_aa	cdr3_nt
few	TRBV2	TRBJ2-1	TRBD2	CASRQLAGGYNEQFF	TGTGCCAGCAGGCAACTAGCGGGGGGTTACAATGAGCAGTTCTTC
.	TRBV9	TRBJ1-1	.	CASSVVDSGSTEAFF	TGTGCCAGCAGCGTAGTTGACTCAGGGAGCACTGAAGCTTTCTTT
.	TRBV29-1	TRBJ2-3	TRBD2	CSVLLAGGFTDTQYF	TGCAGCGTTCTTCTAGCGGGGGGGTTCACAGATACGCAGTATTTT
few	TRBV7-8	TRBJ1-4	TRBD1	CASSPTGGGIATNEKLFF	TGTGCCAGCAGCCCCACAGGGGGGGGCATTGCAACTAATGAAAAACTGTTTTTT
.	TRBV20-1	TRBJ2-1	.	CSALRVAGNEQFF	TGCAGTGCGCTCCGGGTAGCTGGCAATGAGCAGTTCTTC
.	TRBV6-5	TRBJ1-4	.	CASSYLSGPNEKLFF	TGTGCCAGCAGTTACCTATCGGGACCAAATGAAAAACTGTTTTTT
many	TRBV5-5	TRBJ1-5	.	CASSLGDRGNQPQHF	TGTGCCAGCAGCTTGGGGGACCGCGGCAATCAGCCCCAGCATTTT
.	TRBV3-1	TRBJ1-1	.	CASSQRRGEGNTEAFF	TGTGCCAGCAGCCAACGCCGGGGGGAAGGGAACACTGAAGCTTTCTTT
few	TRBV20-1	TRBJ2-5	TRBD2	CSAVLAGGSETQYF	TGCAGTGCAGTCCTAGCGGGGGGTTCAGAGACCCAGTACTTC
many	TRBV7-9	TRBJ2-1	.	CASRDGSYNEQFF	TGTGCCAGCAGGGACGGCTCCTACAATGAGCAGTTCTTC
few	TRBV30	TRBJ1-2	.	CARRHHRFGYGYTF	TGTGCCAGACGTCACCACAGGTTTGGTTATGGCTACACCTTC
many	TRBV20-1	TRBJ2-1	TRBD2	CSARGLQRGGAGEQFF	TGCAGTGCTAGAGGTCTACAGCGCGGGGGGGCCGGTGAGCAGTTCTTC
.	TRBV7-2	TRBJ2-2	.	CASSLGQGRTGELFF	TGTGCCAGCAGCTTAGGGCAGGGGAGGACCGGGGAGCTGTTTTTT
.	TRBV4-2	TRBJ1-2	.	CASSQVGGSNYGYTF	TGTGCCAGCAGCCAAGTGGGCGGATCTAACTATGGCTACACCTTC
.	TRBV6-5	TRBJ2-1	.	CASSYSIPGSSSHNEQFF	TGTGCCAGCAGTTACTCCATCCCGGGGTCAAGCTCCCACAATGAGCAGTTCTTC
many	TRBV6-1	TRBJ1-5	.	CASRGGSQPQHF	TGTGCCAGCCGAGGCGGGTCTCAGCCCCAGCATTTT
once	TRBV6-2/TRBV6-3	TRBJ2-3	.	CASRLRARYTDTQYF	TGTGCCAGCAGACTCCGGGCGCGATACACAGATACGCAGTATTTT
few	TRBV28	TRBJ2-5	.	CASSLRRLPLEETQYF	TGTGCCAGCAGTTTACGTCGGCTACCACTGGAGGAGACCCAGTACTTC
many	TRBV5-1	TRBJ1-1	TRBD1	CASSRMGQGYTEAFF	TGCGCCAGCAGCCGTATGGGACAGGGTTACACTGAAGCTTTCTTT
many	TRBV6-2/TRBV6-3	TRBJ2-7	TRBD2	CASRGGGKYEQYF	TGTGCCAGCAGAGGCGGGGGGAAATACGAGCAGTACTTC
many	TRBV29-1	TRBJ2-7	.	CSVKGSYEQYF	TGCAGCGTTAAGGGCTCCTACGAGCAGTACTTC
many	TRBV7-6	TRBJ2-1	.	CAGGSRANYNEQFF	TGTGCCGGGGGGAGCAGGGCAAATTACAATGAGCAGTTCTTC
few	TRBV5-1	TRBJ1-6	.	CASSLAVEGRGSPLHF	TGCGCCAGCAGCTTGGCCGTCGAGGGGAGAGGATCACCCCTCCACTTT
few	TRBV3-1	TRBJ1-1	.	CASSQEWRPTTEAFF	TGTGCCAGCAGCCAAGAGTGGCGGCCGACCACTGAAGCTTTCTTT
many	TRBV27	TRBJ2-1	TRBD1	CASSPGDSPNEQFF	TGTGCCAGCAGTCCCGGGGACAGTCCGAATGAGCAGTTCTTC
.	TRBV4-2	TRBJ1-4	TRBD1	CASSPDRRIEKLFF	TGTGCCAGCAGCCCGGACAGGAGGATTGAAAAACTGTTTTTT
.	TRBV3-1	TRBJ1-2	.	CSSSPSAQYGYTF	TGTTCCAGCAGCCCCTCCGCACAATATGGCTACACCTTC
.	TRBV20-1	TRBJ2-3	TRBD2	CSAPPGWTSGTDTQYF	TGCAGTGCCCCCCCCGGTTGGACTAGCGGCACAGATACGCAGTATTTT
few	TRBV7-2	TRBJ2-7	TRBD2	CASSSTGLAADEQYF	TGTGCCAGCAGCTCAACGGGACTAGCGGCAGACGAGCAGTACTTC
.	TRBV5-1	TRBJ1-1	.	CASSRSSANTEAFF	TGCGCCAGCTCCCGCTCGTCTGCGAACACTGAAGCTTTCTTT
few	TRBV9	TRBJ1-1	.	CASSGAVNTEAFF	TGTGCCAGCAGCGGGGCGGTGAACACTGAAGCTTTCTTT